The clone carrying this TCR beta chain was detected only a few times. This entry comes from a study of HIV-infected patients and healthy controls. About 500 ng RNA was reverse transcribed with alpha and beta constant-region primers. Alpha and beta chain libraries were made separately by chain-specific third strand synthesis with multiplexing indices. TCRdb analysed the 5' RACE reads with MiXCR anew, one entry per CDR3 protein. The sample shows about 5,000 distinct CDR3 sequences, around 20% of them seen only once. Antiretroviral therapy had run roughly three months, about 14 weeks, before follow-up blood collection. Whole blood was used without fractionation, so all unsorted peripheral T cells were included. The CDR3 is 16 amino acids. V was clipped by 4 bases and J by 2 bases; unmatched bases: 5. Looked up from germline, CDR1 is SGDLS and CDR2 is YYNGEE.

This TCR came from an adult with HIV infection. This sample comprised blood, obtained during antiretroviral therapy. V and J are TRBV9 and TRBJ2-1, with 11 bases aligning to TRBD2. The CDR3 bases are TGTGCCAGCAGCCCGAGACTAGCGGGGACCTACAATGAGCAGTTCTTC. Translating gives CASSPRLAGTYNEQFF. The full variable domain, with the rest looked up from reference TRBV9 and TRBJ2-1, is DSGVTQTPKHLITATGQRVTLRCSPRSGDLSVYWYQQSLDQGLQFLIQYYNGEERAKGNILERFSAQQFPDLHSELNLSSLELGDSALYFCASSPRLAGTYNEQFFGPGTRLTVL.